What follows describes a single TCR beta chain. Enrollment of patients from Seattle took place during active infection, with longitudinal follow-up. Germline values: CDR1 MGHRA, CDR2 YSYEKL. CDR3 length equals 16 residues. V shed 4 bases and J 4 bases; nucleotides not matched to a gene: 8. In the authors' workflow: The assay estimated nucleated cells by amplifying reference gene primers. Profiled with immunoSEQ multiplex PCR; TCRdb holds only in-frame clones, not every one. That table gives V, J and clone size, and the DNA gave D and trimming. Of a few hundred thousand clones detected, roughly 90% appear once; the ten largest clones hold less than 0.95%. The sample is drawn from a study of blood T cell repertoires in COVID-19. Study in general: PBMCs, B-cell-depleted T cells, or T cells were the source of the cDNA or gDNA that made up the material.

This rearrangement joins TRBV4-1 to TRBJ2-7; 12 bases agree with TRBD2. Material for sequencing was peripheral blood. The source of this sequence is a man aged 18 to 30 with COVID-19, enrolled during active disease. Here the CDR3 DNA reads TGCGCCAGCAGCCCGTCCCGGACTAGCGGGGAGTACGAGCAGTACTTC. Protein sequence: CASSPSRTSGEYEQYF.